The 14 T cell receptor beta chains below were found in one sample sequenced in a study of response to subunit inactivated influenza vaccine. TCRdb processed the RT-PCR reads anew with MiXCR; each CDR3 protein has one entry. The top ten clones hold less than 8.5% of a sample with hundreds of thousands of distinct CDR3 sequences, 12% to 15% of them seen once. The input for sequencing was PBMCs from blood, taken 14 to 15 days before vaccination. All receptors come from a man aged 45-65 years who received an inactivated influenza vaccine.

The chain couples TRBV12-3 or TRBV12-4 to TRBJ2-5, with 12 bases that match TRBD2. The CDR3 has 14 amino acids. J lost 6 bases, V lost 6 bases, and 5 bases had no gene match. CDR3 DNA: TGTGCCAGCAGCCTAGCGGGGGGGCTACAGACCCAGTACTTC. It encodes CASSLAGGLQTQYF.

The chain joins TRBV15 to TRBJ2-1; D might be TRBD1 (5 bases). Between the trimmed V and J ends, which lost 1 base and 9 bases, there was a span of 19 bases. CDR3 length equals 16 residues. Germline assignment: CDR1 LNHNV and CDR2 YYDKDF (reference sequence). The CDR3 nucleotides are TGTGCCACCAGCAGAGCTCCCAGGGTGGCGGCTAGTGAGCAGTTCTTC. Protein: CATSRAPRVAASEQFF.

There are a few counts of this clonotype. The chain uses TRBV20-1 and TRBJ2-7; TRBD1 matches at 11 bases. Germline CDR1 and CDR2: DFQATT and SNEGSKA (reference sequence). The CDR3 length is 13 residues. Trimming removed 6 bases from V and 6 bases from J; junction bases left unmatched: 7. CDR3 residues: CSARTGGLGEQYF. The CDR3 bases are TGCAGTGCAAGGACAGGGGGCTTGGGCGAGCAGTACTTC.

A few counts support this clonotype. This chain uses TRBV6-1 with TRBJ2-2, with D possibly matching TRBD1 (6 bases). Germline assignment: CDR1 MNHNS and CDR2 SASEGT. The CDR3 sequence is 14 residues long. CDR3 nucleotides: TGTGCAGTTAGTAGGGACACGAACACCGGGGAGCTGTTTTTT. This codes for CAVSRDTNTGELFF.

This clonotype was observed a few times. The rearrangement links TRBV28 to TRBJ2-1; D uncertain. The CDR3 sequence is 12 residues long. Per germline, CDR1 MDHEN and CDR2 SYDVKM. Trimming stripped 5 bases from V and 10 bases from J, with 12 bases between. CDR3 in DNA: TGTGCCAGCAGTCCGTCCATCGCGGAGCAGTTCTTC. As protein: CASSPSIAEQFF. Variable domain in full (rest from reference TRBV28 and TRBJ2-1): DVKVTQSSRYLVKRTGEKVFLECVQDMDHENMFWYRQDPGLGLRLIYFSYDVKMKEKGDIPEGYSVSREKKERFSLILESASTNQTSMYLCASSPSIAEQFFGPGTRLTVL.

The V gene is TRBV2, the J gene TRBJ2-7, with D possibly TRBD1 on 6 matching bases. This CDR3 has 13 amino acids. V lost 6 bases and J 0 bases, leaving 9 bases between the germline ends. Germline V gene sequence: CDR1 SNHLY, CDR2 FYNNEI. The CDR3 loop is CASRETGSYEQYF. CDR3 sequence (DNA): TGTGCCAGCAGGGAGACAGGCTCCTACGAGCAGTACTTC.

This clonotype was observed a single time. This clone may be a read error of a much larger clone one base away. The chain employs TRBV20-1 and TRBJ2-1; 10 nucleotides agree with TRBD2. The J call is doubtful: the DNA matches TRBJ2-7 better. CDR3 length equals 12 residues. Germline-derived CDR1 and CDR2 are DFQATT and SNEGSKA (reference sequence). The CDR3 DNA follows: TGCAGTGGTAGCGGGAGGAGGGATGAGCAGTACTTC. Its translation: CSGSGRRDEQYF.

CDR3 protein: CASSHQRQIPYEQYF. CDR3 sequence (DNA): TGTGCCAGCAGCCATCAGAGGCAGATACCCTACGAGCAGTACTTC. This chain uses TRBV6-2 or TRBV6-3 with TRBJ2-7; D ambiguous. The CDR3 spans 15 residues. CDR1 and CDR2 (germline): MNHEY, SVGEGT. Trimming removed 6 bases at V and 2 bases at J, with 17 bases between.

This clonotype was seen a handful of times. The chain joins TRBV6-2 or TRBV6-3 to TRBJ2-7; 7 bases align to TRBD2. Germline V gene sequence: CDR1 MNHEY, CDR2 SVGEGT. The V segment lost 3 bases and the J segment 0 bases; nucleotides outside the gene matches: 8. The CDR3 spans 16 residues. This CDR3 is CASSYGAGTISYEQYF. CDR3 sequence (DNA): TGTGCCAGCAGTTATGGAGCGGGAACTATCTCCTACGAGCAGTACTTC.

The chain combines TRBV7-2 with TRBJ2-7; D might be TRBD1 (6 bases). The CDR3 covers 14 residues. Trimming left V 6 bases short and J 1 base short, with 13 bases between. Per the germline V gene, CDR1 is SGHTA and CDR2 is FQGNSA. In DNA, the CDR3 is TGTGCCAGCAGTCCAGACAGGACTTCCTACGAGCAGTACTTC. The encoded protein is CASSPDRTSYEQYF.

This chain joins TRBV20-1 and TRBJ1-4, with unresolved D. CDR3 length: 14 amino acids. V lost 6 bases, J lost 0 bases, and 11 bases lay in between. Germline V CDR1 and CDR2: DFQATT, SNEGSKA (reference sequence). The CDR3 DNA sequence: TGCAGTGCGGTGGACGGAACAACTAATGAAAAACTGTTTTTT. This sequence encodes CSAVDGTTNEKLFF.

This clonotype was seen a handful of times. The chain couples TRBV5-1 to TRBJ2-1, with 8 bases matching TRBD2. V gave up 5 bases and J gave up 9 bases; unmatched junction bases: 7. This CDR3 contains 13 residues. The germline V gene encodes CDR1 SGHRS and CDR2 YFSETQ. CDR3 in DNA: TGCGCCAGCAGTGGGGTACTAGCGGTTGAGCAGTTCTTC. Translating it yields CASSGVLAVEQFF.

The chain is built from TRBV29-1 and TRBJ2-5; 7 nucleotides align to TRBD1. In germline, CDR1 is SQVTM, CDR2 ANQGSEA. This CDR3 spans 13 amino acids. Trimming cost V 3 bases and J 4 bases; bases outside gene matches: 5. The CDR3 loop is CSVDINRGETQYF. DNA for the CDR3: TGCAGCGTTGATATCAACAGGGGAGAGACCCAGTACTTC.

The genes are TRBV12-3 or TRBV12-4 and TRBJ2-1; 8 bases are a match to TRBD2. After removal of 6 bases from V and 4 bases from J, the junction contained 11 bases not matched to a gene. The CDR3 totals 16 residues. The chain's CDR3 is CASRETSGDSYNEQFF. The CDR3 DNA is TGTGCCAGCAGAGAAACTAGCGGCGATTCATACAATGAGCAGTTCTTC.